The 29 T cell receptor beta chains given below trace back to one sample, sequenced in a study of T cells in Graves' hyperthyroidism and ophthalmopathy. TCR beta CDR3 region amplification was performed from RNA transcripts. HTBI primers drove first-round RT-PCR of the TCR CDR3. TCRdb fed the multiplex PCR reads into MiXCR, producing one record per CDR3 protein. The sample has more than 500,000 distinct CDR3 sequences; about 43% are singletons. The sample was peripheral blood or thyroid tissue (not recorded which). All receptors derive from an adult woman with Graves' disease, either hyperthyroidism or ophthalmopathy (not recorded which).

V usage is TRBV5-1 and J usage is TRBJ2-7; TRBD1 is a possible D gene (6 bases). Germline lookup yields CDR1 SGHRS and CDR2 YFSETQ. CDR3 size: 12 residues. Deletions cut 5 bases from V and 6 bases from J, with 12 bases between. The CDR3 spells CASRDRPPEQYF. The CDR3 DNA reads as TGCGCCAGCAGGGACAGACCCCCCGAGCAGTACTTC. Using reference TRBV5-1 and TRBJ2-7 for the parts outside the CDR3, the full variable domain is KAGVTQTPRYLIKTRGQQVTLSCSPISGHRSVSWYQQTPGQGLQFLFEYFSETQRNKGNFPGRFSGRQFSNSRSEMNVSTLELGDSALYLCASRDRPPEQYFGPGTRLTVT.

This clonotype was seen repeatedly, ten times or more. This chain uses TRBV29-1 with TRBJ2-2; tentatively, D is TRBD2 (7 bases). Trimming took 6 bases from V and 2 from J, leaving 19 bases between them. CDR1 and CDR2 from the germline V gene are SQVTM and ANQGSEA. This CDR3 comprises 16 residues. The CDR3 is CSVRGVAGENTGELFF. The CDR3 DNA is TGCAGCGTGAGGGGGGTGGCGGGAGAAAACACCGGGGAGCTGTTTTTT.

This clonotype has at least ten counts. This chain uses TRBV12-3 or TRBV12-4 with TRBJ1-2, with 8 bases that match TRBD1. V lost 5 bases, J lost 4 bases, and 6 bases stayed unmatched. CDR3 length: 14 amino acids. This CDR3 is CASSRTGSFYGYTF. The DNA for the CDR3 is TGTGCCAGCAGTAGGACAGGGAGTTTCTATGGCTACACCTTC.

This clonotype was detected many times. The chain uses TRBV4-2 and TRBJ2-6; D may be TRBD1 or TRBD2 (5 bases each). Trimming stripped 5 bases from V and 4 bases from J, with 18 bases between. Germline V lookup: CDR1 LGHNA, CDR2 YNFKEQ. The CDR3 consists of 17 residues. The DNA for the CDR3 is TGTGCCAGCAGCAACCGGGACGACTACGACGGGGCCAACGTCCTGACTTTC. Translated, it gives CASSNRDDYDGANVLTF.

The gene calls are TRBV30 and TRBJ1-1; 8 bases line up with TRBD1. This CDR3 is 15 amino acids long. V lost 3 bases and J lost 1; bases outside the gene matches: 7. Germline V gene lookup returns CDR1 GTSNPN and CDR2 SVGIG (reference sequence). CDR3 residues: CAWRDREKWNTEAFF. In DNA, the CDR3 is TGTGCCTGGAGGGACAGGGAGAAATGGAACACTGAAGCTTTCTTT.

The J gene is TRBJ1-4, the V gene TRBV10-3, with TRBD1 matching over 7 bases. CDR1 and CDR2 (germline): ENHRY, SYGVKD. With 10 bases clipped from V and 8 bases from J, the junction kept 10 bases outside the gene matches. The CDR3 runs 13 residues. This CDR3 reads CATNTGEDEKLFF. The CDR3 nucleotides are TGTGCCACCAACACAGGGGAAGACGAAAAACTGTTTTTT.

This clonotype was picked up many times. This chain connects TRBV11-2 to TRBJ1-6; D remains ambiguous. CDR3 size: 13 residues. V lost 0 bases and J 14 bases, leaving 11 bases between the germline ends. Germline V lookup: CDR1 SGHAT, CDR2 FQNNGV. The CDR3 DNA reads TGTGCCAGCAGCTTAGATCTAAGGGTGGCCCTCCACTTT. Translation gives CASSLDLRVALHF. The entire variable domain, with the rest obtained from reference TRBV11-2 and TRBJ1-6, is as follows: EAGVAQSPRYKIIEKRQSVAFWCNPISGHATLYWYQQILGQGPKLLIQFQNNGVVDDSQLPKDRFSAERLKGVDSTLKIQPAKLEDSAVYLCASSLDLRVALHFGNGTRLTVT.

This clonotype was detected ten times or more. The chain employs TRBV4-1 and TRBJ1-5; D gene unclear. The V gene's germline CDR1 is MGHRA and CDR2 YSYEKL. The CDR3 runs to 16 residues. The V end was cut by 3 bases, the J end by 4 bases, with 16 bases between. The CDR3 reads CASSHATRRRNQPQHF. CDR3 nucleotide sequence: TGCGCCAGCAGCCACGCCACGAGGCGGAGGAATCAGCCCCAGCATTTT.

This clonotype was observed many times. CDR3 DNA: TGTGCCAGTAGTAAAATCCAGGGGGCTGACACCGGGGAGCTGTTTTTT. Amino acid sequence: CASSKIQGADTGELFF. The chain is built from TRBV19 and TRBJ2-2, with TRBD1 identical over 8 bases. The CDR3 sequence is 16 residues long. V trimming: 4 bases; J trimming: 3 bases; junction bases outside the gene matches: 7. Germline V gene sequence: CDR1 LNHDA, CDR2 SQIVND (reference sequence).

This clonotype is a singleton in its sample. This chain joins TRBV7-6 and TRBJ2-7; 9 nucleotides match TRBD1. The CDR3 runs 15 residues. The germline gives CDR1 SGHVS, CDR2 FNYEAQ. This CDR3 reads CARSLGQGRSYEQYF. The CDR3 DNA is TGTGCTAGGAGCTTGGGACAGGGAAGGTCCTACGAGCAGTACTTC.

In its sample, this clonotype was seen a few times. A much larger clone lies one base from this, so it may be a read error. The V and J genes are TRBV20-1 and TRBJ1-2; D not certain. Germline values: CDR1 DFQATT, CDR2 SNEGSKA (reference sequence). CDR3 length: 8 residues. Trimming removed 5 bases from V and 7 bases from J, with 2 bases in between. The CDR3 protein is CSAAGYTF. The CDR3 DNA reads as TGCAGTGCTGCTGGCTACACCTTC.

The sample holds a few counts of this clonotype. The chain links TRBV10-3 to TRBJ1-3, with TRBD1 identical over 8 bases. The CDR3 extends over 14 amino acids. The germline V gene has CDR1 ENHRY and CDR2 SYGVKD. V trimming: 6 bases; J trimming: 4 bases; junction bases outside the gene matches: 5. CDR3 residues: CAIRTDRAGNTIYF. The CDR3 DNA reads as TGTGCCATCAGAACGGACAGGGCGGGAAACACCATATATTTT.

Remarks on this clonotype: The missing conserved phenylalanine or tryptophan at the end of this CDR3 makes a read error likely. The DNA is omitted, as the CDR3 cannot be located on it reliably, and the CDR3 follows TCRdb's listing. The V call is TRBV7-1, the J call TRBJ1-1; the D segment call TRBD1 is taken from the table without a DNA check. TRBV7-1 is known as an ORF, though its function is uncertain. The CDR3 numbers 11 amino acids, ends counted. The CDR3 is CASSSSDRVNY.

This clonotype was counted between two and nine times. J is TRBJ1-2 and V is TRBV14, with TRBD1 as a possible D gene (6 bases). The CDR3 runs 14 residues. V was clipped by 2 bases and J by 4 bases, with 11 bases between them. In germline, CDR1 is SGHDN, CDR2 FVKESK. CDR3 nucleotide sequence: TGTGCCAGCAGCCAAACAGGGTCTCCCTATGGCTACACCTTC. Amino acids: CASSQTGSPYGYTF.

In regard to this clonotype: As the CDR3 is not closed by the conserved phenylalanine or tryptophan, this likely results from a read error. This CDR3 reads CASSYSIGPGTGFENSPLHL. The CDR3 DNA reads as TGTGCCAGCAGTTACTCGATAGGTCCCGGGACAGGGTTCGAGAATTCACCCCTCCACCTT. The V call is TRBV10-3, the J call TRBJ1-6, with TRBD1 identical over 9 bases. The germline gives CDR1 ENHRY, CDR2 SYGVKD. The CDR3 length is 20 residues.

The chain recombines TRBV10-3 with TRBJ1-2; 8 bases map to TRBD1. The CDR3 is 14 amino acids. CDR1 is ENHRY and CDR2 is SYGVKD in the germline V gene. V gave up 4 bases and J gave up 5 bases; unmatched junction bases: 6. CDR3 in amino acids: CAISVGQGLYGYTF. The CDR3, as DNA: TGTGCCATCAGTGTTGGACAGGGACTATATGGCTACACCTTC.

The chain employs TRBV20-1 and TRBJ2-5; 8 positions match TRBD2. With 5 bases clipped from V and 5 bases from J, the junction kept 13 bases outside the gene matches. Germline lookup yields CDR1 DFQATT and CDR2 SNEGSKA (reference sequence). The CDR3 covers 15 residues. CDR3 region: CSAAGAGGTIETQYF. The CDR3 DNA reads TGCAGTGCTGCGGGGGCGGGAGGAACAATTGAGACCCAGTACTTC.

The chain employs TRBV7-4 and TRBJ2-2; D uncertain. Per germline, CDR1 SGHVT and CDR2 SQSDAQ. Deletions cut 5 bases from V and 3 bases from J, with 19 bases between. This CDR3 comprises 17 residues. The CDR3 sequence: CASSPLSSSLYTGELFF. Here the CDR3 DNA reads TGTGCCAGCAGCCCGCTTAGCTCGTCCCTCTACACCGGGGAGCTGTTTTTT.

This clonotype was observed at least ten times. The chain has TRBV7-9 and TRBJ2-7, with 10 positions matching TRBD2. Per the germline V gene, CDR1 is SEHNR and CDR2 is FQNEAQ (reference sequence). Trimming cost V 5 bases and J 4 bases; bases outside gene matches: 8. CDR3 length: 15 residues. In nucleotides, the CDR3 is TGTGCCAGCAGCACACCTAGCGGGAGTAGGTACGAGCAGTACTTC. Amino acid sequence: CASSTPSGSRYEQYF.

This clonotype occurred many times. The chain is built from TRBV12-3 or TRBV12-4 and TRBJ1-5, with D unclear. The V end was cut by 3 bases, the J end by 3 bases, with 15 bases between. The CDR3 is 16 amino acids. The chain's CDR3 is CASSLWFGQINQPQHF. The CDR3 DNA follows: TGTGCCAGCAGTTTGTGGTTTGGTCAGATCAATCAGCCCCAGCATTTT.

For this clonotype: A read error may account for a junction end that differs from germline. The rearrangement links TRBV4-1 to TRBJ2-2, with no clear D. The CDR3 runs 14 residues. Germline V gene sequence: CDR1 MGHRA, CDR2 YSYEKL. The chain's CDR3 is CASSQYLSDGELGF. DNA of the CDR3: TGCGCCAGCAGCCAATACTTATCGGATGGTGAGCTGGGTTTT.

The genes are TRBV14 and TRBJ2-2; TRBD1 aligns across 8 bases. Trimming removed 3 bases from V and 8 bases from J; junction bases left unmatched: 8. CDR3 size: 15 residues. The germline V gene encodes CDR1 SGHDN and CDR2 FVKESK. The CDR3 DNA sequence: TGTGCCAGCAGCCATGGGACAGGCCTCTCTGGGGAGCTGTTTTTT. Translated, it gives CASSHGTGLSGELFF.

This clonotype was counted ten times or more. The chain couples TRBV6-5 to TRBJ2-7, with D perhaps assigned TRBD1 or TRBD2 (5 bases each). This CDR3 has 17 residues. Trimming took 2 bases from V and 4 from J, leaving 21 bases between them. Germline V gives CDR1 MNHEY, CDR2 SVGAGI. The CDR3 spells CASSYHTGTVGEYEQYF. CDR3 coding DNA: TGTGCCAGCAGTTACCACACCGGGACGGTTGGGGAATACGAGCAGTACTTC.

This clonotype was detected a few times. The chain joins TRBV20-1 to TRBJ2-5; D might be TRBD2 (5 bases). Trimming stripped 6 bases from V and 1 base from J, with 27 bases between. Germline V gene lookup returns CDR1 DFQATT and CDR2 SNEGSKA (reference sequence). This CDR3 is 18 amino acids long. In nucleotides, the CDR3 is TGCAGTGCGAGAAAATTTTTGGTAGAGGGCTTCCCCCAAGAGACCCAGTACTTC. It codes for CSARKFLVEGFPQETQYF.

This clonotype has ten or more counts. The chain joins TRBV4-1 to TRBJ1-5; D is uncertain. V was cut by 1 base and J by 6 bases, with 10 bases left in between. CDR1 is MGHRA, CDR2 YSYEKL, per germline. The CDR3 runs 14 residues. The CDR3 DNA sequence: TGCGCCAGCAGCCAAGGAGGGTTTGGTCAGCCCCAGCATTTT. Protein product: CASSQGGFGQPQHF.

The table lists this clonotype with a few counts. This sequence joins TRBV20-1 and TRBJ2-5; 9 bases are a match to TRBD2. This CDR3 comprises 18 residues. V lost 3 bases and J lost 1; bases outside the gene matches: 15. CDR1 is DFQATT and CDR2 is SNEGSKA in the germline V gene (reference sequence). The CDR3 region is CSARREGQFRVSQETQYF. The CDR3 nucleotides read TGCAGTGCTAGGCGGGAGGGCCAGTTCCGTGTATCCCAAGAGACCCAGTACTTC.

This clonotype has a count of ten or more. The chain joins TRBV29-1 to TRBJ1-2, with 10 bases identical to TRBD1. The trim removed 3 bases at V and 6 bases at J, leaving 7 bases unmatched. This CDR3 region has 14 residues. Per germline, CDR1 SQVTM and CDR2 ANQGSEA. In DNA form, the CDR3 reads TGCAGCGTTGAGGGTGACAGGGGGCGGGATGGCTACACCTTC. This gives the protein CSVEGDRGRDGYTF. The entire variable domain, with the rest obtained from reference TRBV29-1 and TRBJ1-2, is as follows: SAVISQKPSRDICQRGTSLTIQCQVDSQVTMMFWYRQQPGQSLTLIATANQGSEATYESGFVIDKFPISRPNLTFSTLTVSNMSPEDSSIYLCSVEGDRGRDGYTFGSGTRLTVV.

This clonotype occurred many times. V usage is TRBV2 and J usage is TRBJ1-3; 7 bases are a match to TRBD1. V was clipped by 7 bases and J by 0 bases; unmatched bases: 21. The CDR3 totals 20 residues. The germline CDR1 and CDR2 sequences are SNHLY and FYNNEI. The CDR3 DNA follows: TGTGCCAGCATCCTGGACAGGCCAAGAAATTTTAGGGACTCTGGAAACACCATATATTTT. Amino acid sequence: CASILDRPRNFRDSGNTIYF.

The sample holds many counts of this clonotype. This rearrangement joins TRBV2 to TRBJ2-7; D assignment may be TRBD1 or TRBD2 (6 bases each). In germline, CDR1 is SNHLY, CDR2 FYNNEI. V was cut by 3 bases and J by 6 bases, with 24 bases left in between. This CDR3 comprises 17 residues. This CDR3 is CASSETWYSRGLGEQYF. In DNA, the CDR3 is TGTGCCAGCAGTGAGACTTGGTATAGCCGGGGGCTAGGCGAGCAGTACTTC. Looking up the rest from reference TRBV2 and TRBJ2-7 gives the full variable domain: EPEVTQTPSHQVTQMGQEVILRCVPISNHLYFYWYRQILGQKVEFLVSFYNNEISEKSEIFDDQFSVERPDGSNFTLKIRSTKLEDSAMYFCASSETWYSRGLGEQYFGPGTRLTVT.